These T cell receptor beta chains were read from a single sample in a study of vaccination effects on CD4 cells after COVID-19. The antigens of these receptors remain unknown. Method: immunoSEQ multiplex PCR; TCRdb's copy keeps in-frame clones and lacks some. The sample lists fewer than 35,000 clones, 65% occurring once. Sequencing used CD4+ T cells from PBMCs cultured without peptide, obtained before COVID-19 vaccination. These receptors were collected from a human donor who received a COVID-19 vaccine. The CDR3 runs from the conserved cysteine through the conserved F or W. The D gene is left open where the match is weak. Clone size appears in some rows only: once, few, many, or a class for an expanded clone.

v_gene: TRBV11-1; d_gene: .; j_gene: TRBJ2-5; abundance: .; CDR3aa: CASSSGRLQETQYF; CDR3nt: TGTGCCAGCAGCTCGGGACGCCTTCAAGAGACCCAGTACTTC
v_gene: TRBV5-4; d_gene: .; j_gene: TRBJ2-2; abundance: few; CDR3aa: CASSLGGVGAGELFF; CDR3nt: TGTGCCAGCAGCTTGGGGGGCGTCGGCGCCGGGGAGCTGTTTTTT
v_gene: TRBV12-3/TRBV12-4; d_gene: .; j_gene: TRBJ2-5; abundance: .; CDR3aa: CASSFGGRETQYF; CDR3nt: TGTGCCAGCAGTTTTGGGGGGCGAGAGACCCAGTACTTC
v_gene: TRBV19; d_gene: .; j_gene: TRBJ2-1; abundance: few; CDR3aa: CASLSRGDAPNEQFF; CDR3nt: TGTGCCAGCCTCTCCAGGGGGGATGCCCCCAATGAGCAGTTCTTC
v_gene: TRBV2; d_gene: .; j_gene: TRBJ2-5; abundance: .; CDR3aa: CASNHAGHSETQYF; CDR3nt: TGTGCCAGCAATCATGCGGGTCATTCCGAGACCCAGTACTTC
v_gene: TRBV23-1; d_gene: .; j_gene: TRBJ2-2; abundance: .; CDR3aa: CASSQDSGFSGDTGELFF; CDR3nt: TGCGCCAGCAGTCAAGACTCAGGGTTTTCGGGGGACACCGGGGAGCTGTTTTTT
v_gene: TRBV5-4; d_gene: TRBD2; j_gene: TRBJ2-7; abundance: once; CDR3aa: CASSGQSGGSYEQYF; CDR3nt: TGTGCCAGCAGCGGGCAATCGGGAGGGTCCTACGAGCAGTACTTC
v_gene: TRBV5-1; d_gene: .; j_gene: TRBJ1-4; abundance: .; CDR3aa: CASSFGRMNEKLFF; CDR3nt: TGCGCCAGCAGCTTCGGCAGGATGAATGAAAAACTGTTTTTT
v_gene: TRBV7-8; d_gene: .; j_gene: TRBJ2-3; abundance: .; CDR3aa: CASSSTRADTQYF; CDR3nt: TGTGCCAGCAGCTCGACTAGGGCAGATACGCAGTATTTT
v_gene: TRBV7-2; d_gene: .; j_gene: TRBJ2-2; abundance: .; CDR3aa: CASSRQITGELFF; CDR3nt: TGTGCCAGCAGCAGGCAGATCACCGGGGAGCTGTTTTTT